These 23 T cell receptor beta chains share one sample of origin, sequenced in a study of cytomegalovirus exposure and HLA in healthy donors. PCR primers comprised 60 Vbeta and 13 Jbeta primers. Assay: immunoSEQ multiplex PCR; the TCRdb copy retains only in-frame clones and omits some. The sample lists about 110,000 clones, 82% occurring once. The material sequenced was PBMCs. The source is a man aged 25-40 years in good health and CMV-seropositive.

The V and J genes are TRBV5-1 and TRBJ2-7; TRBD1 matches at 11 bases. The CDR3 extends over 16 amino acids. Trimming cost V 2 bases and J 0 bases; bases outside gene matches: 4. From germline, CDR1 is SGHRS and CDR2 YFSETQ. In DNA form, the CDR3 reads TGCGCCAGCAGCTTCAGGGACAGGGGGGCCTCCTACGAGCAGTACTTC. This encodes CASSFRDRGASYEQYF. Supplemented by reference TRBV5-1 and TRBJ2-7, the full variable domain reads KAGVTQTPRYLIKTRGQQVTLSCSPISGHRSVSWYQQTPGQGLQFLFEYFSETQRNKGNFPGRFSGRQFSNSRSEMNVSTLELGDSALYLCASSFRDRGASYEQYFGPGTRLTVT.

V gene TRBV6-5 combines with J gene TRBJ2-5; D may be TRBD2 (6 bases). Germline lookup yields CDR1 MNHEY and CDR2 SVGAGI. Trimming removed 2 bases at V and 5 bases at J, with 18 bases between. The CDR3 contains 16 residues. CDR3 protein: CASSYRGGWSAETQYF. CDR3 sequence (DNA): TGTGCCAGCAGTTACAGGGGAGGCTGGAGCGCGGAGACCCAGTACTTC.

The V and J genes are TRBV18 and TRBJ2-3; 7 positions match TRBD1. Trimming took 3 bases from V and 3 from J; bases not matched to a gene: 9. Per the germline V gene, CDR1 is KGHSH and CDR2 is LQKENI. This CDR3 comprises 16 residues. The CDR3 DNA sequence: TGTGCCAGCTCACCCCCGACAGGGCCGGTGACAGATACGCAGTATTTT. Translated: CASSPPTGPVTDTQYF.

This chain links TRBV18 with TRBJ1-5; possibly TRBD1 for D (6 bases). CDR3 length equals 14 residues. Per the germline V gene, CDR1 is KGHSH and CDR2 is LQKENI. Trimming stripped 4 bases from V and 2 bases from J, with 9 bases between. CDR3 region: CASSLRTGNQPQHF. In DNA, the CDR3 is TGTGCCAGCTCACTCCGGACAGGCAATCAGCCCCAGCATTTT.

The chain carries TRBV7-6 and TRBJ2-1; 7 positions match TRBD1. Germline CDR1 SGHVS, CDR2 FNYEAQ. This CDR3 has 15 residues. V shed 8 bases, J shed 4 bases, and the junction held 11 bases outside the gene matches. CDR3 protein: CASADNRGLYNEQFF. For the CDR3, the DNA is TGTGCCAGCGCAGACAACAGGGGCCTTTACAATGAGCAGTTCTTC.

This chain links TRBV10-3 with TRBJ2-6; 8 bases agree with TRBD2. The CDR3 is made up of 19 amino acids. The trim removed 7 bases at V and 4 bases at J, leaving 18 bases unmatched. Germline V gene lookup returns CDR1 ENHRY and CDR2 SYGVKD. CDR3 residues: CAIIFIFGLAGPGANVLTF. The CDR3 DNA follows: TGTGCCATCATTTTCATCTTTGGGCTAGCGGGTCCCGGGGCCAACGTCCTGACTTTC.

CDR3 residues: CASSLQGQGIYGYTF. In DNA form, the CDR3 reads TGCGCCAGCAGCTTACAGGGACAGGGGATTTATGGCTACACCTTC. The chain couples TRBV5-1 to TRBJ1-2, with TRBD1 matching 10 bases. With V trimmed by 2 bases and J by 5 bases, 6 bases remained unmatched. The length of the CDR3 is 15 residues. The germline gives CDR1 SGHRS, CDR2 YFSETQ.

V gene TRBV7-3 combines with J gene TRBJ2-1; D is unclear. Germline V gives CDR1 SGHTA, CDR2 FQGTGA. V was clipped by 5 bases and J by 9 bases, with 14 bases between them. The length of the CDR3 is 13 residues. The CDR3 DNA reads TGTGCCAGCAGCCGCACGAGTCGAGTTGAGCAGTTCTTC. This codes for CASSRTSRVEQFF.

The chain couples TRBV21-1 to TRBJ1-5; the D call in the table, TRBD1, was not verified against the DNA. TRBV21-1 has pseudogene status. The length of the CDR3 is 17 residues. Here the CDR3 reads CPKGDRNVESGNQPQHF. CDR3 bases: TGTCCAAAGGGGGACAGGAATGTTGAGAGCGGCAATCAGCCCCAGCATTTT.

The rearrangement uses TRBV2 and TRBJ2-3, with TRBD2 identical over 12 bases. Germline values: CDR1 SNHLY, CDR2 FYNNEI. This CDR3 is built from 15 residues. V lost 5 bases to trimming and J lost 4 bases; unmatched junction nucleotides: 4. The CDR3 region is CASSPGTSGPDTQYF. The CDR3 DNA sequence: TGTGCCAGCAGTCCCGGGACTAGCGGGCCAGATACGCAGTATTTT.

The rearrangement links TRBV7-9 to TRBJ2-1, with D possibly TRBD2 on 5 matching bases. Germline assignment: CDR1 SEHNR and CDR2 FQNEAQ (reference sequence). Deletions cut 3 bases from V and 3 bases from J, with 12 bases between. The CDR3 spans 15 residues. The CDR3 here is CASSLRAGNYNEQFF. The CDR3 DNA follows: TGTGCCAGCAGCTTGAGAGCCGGGAACTACAATGAGCAGTTCTTC.

The CDR3 coding sequence is TGTGCCAGCAGCTTAGTTCTCGGGAGAGAGACCCAGTACTTC. Translated, it gives CASSLVLGRETQYF. The chain is built from TRBV7-9 and TRBJ2-5, with D maybe TRBD2 (6 bases). The CDR3 runs 14 residues. The V end lost 1 base, the J end lost 4 bases, and 10 bases lay between the germline ends. Looked up from germline, CDR1 is SEHNR and CDR2 is FQNEAQ (reference sequence).

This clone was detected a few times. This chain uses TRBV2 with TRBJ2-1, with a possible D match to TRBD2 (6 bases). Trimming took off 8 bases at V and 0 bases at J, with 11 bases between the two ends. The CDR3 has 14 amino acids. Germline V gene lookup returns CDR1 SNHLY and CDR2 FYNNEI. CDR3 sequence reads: CASPRGISYNEQFF. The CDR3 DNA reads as TGTGCCAGCCCTCGGGGGATCTCCTACAATGAGCAGTTCTTC.

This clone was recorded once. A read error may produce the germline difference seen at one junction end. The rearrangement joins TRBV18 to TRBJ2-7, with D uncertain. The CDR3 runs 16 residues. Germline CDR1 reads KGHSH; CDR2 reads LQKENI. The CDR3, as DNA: TGTGCCAGCTCACCACCTTTATCCAAACCTCCCTACGAGCAATACTTC. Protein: CASSPPLSKPPYEQYF.

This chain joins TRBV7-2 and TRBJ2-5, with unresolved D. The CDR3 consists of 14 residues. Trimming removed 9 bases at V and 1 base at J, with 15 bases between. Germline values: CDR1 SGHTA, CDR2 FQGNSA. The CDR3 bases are TGTGCCAGTGAGGTCCAGTCCCGCCAAGAGACCCAGTACTTC. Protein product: CASEVQSRQETQYF. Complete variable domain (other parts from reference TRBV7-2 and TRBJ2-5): GAGVSQSPSNKVTEKGKDVELRCDPISGHTALYWYRQSLGQGLEFLIYFQGNSAPDKSGLPSDRFSAERTGGSVSTLTIQRTQQEDSAVYLCASEVQSRQETQYFGPGTRLLVL.

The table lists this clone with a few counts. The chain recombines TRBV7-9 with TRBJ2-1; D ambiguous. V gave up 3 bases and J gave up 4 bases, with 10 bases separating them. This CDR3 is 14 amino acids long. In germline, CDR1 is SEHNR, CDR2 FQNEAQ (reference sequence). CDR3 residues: CASSFGGEYNEQFF. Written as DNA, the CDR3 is TGTGCCAGCAGCTTCGGCGGAGAATACAATGAGCAGTTCTTC.

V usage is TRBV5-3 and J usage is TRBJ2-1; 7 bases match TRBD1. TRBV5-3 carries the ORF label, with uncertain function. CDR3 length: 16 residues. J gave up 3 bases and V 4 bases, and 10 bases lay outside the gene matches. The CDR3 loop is CARSGHRDSRYNEQFF. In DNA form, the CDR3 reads TGTGCCAGAAGCGGACACCGGGACAGTCGCTACAATGAGCAGTTCTTC.

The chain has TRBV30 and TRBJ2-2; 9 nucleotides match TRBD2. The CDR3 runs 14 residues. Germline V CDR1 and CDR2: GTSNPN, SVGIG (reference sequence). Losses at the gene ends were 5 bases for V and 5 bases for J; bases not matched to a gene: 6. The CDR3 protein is CAWGRLADTGELFF. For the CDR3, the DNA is TGTGCCTGGGGGAGACTAGCGGATACCGGGGAGCTGTTTTTT.

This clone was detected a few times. The CDR3 sequence is CASSSQGSTIYF. Here the CDR3 DNA reads TGTGCCAGCAGTTCACAGGGTTCCACCATATATTTT. The V and J genes are TRBV6-1 and TRBJ1-3; a weak D match, TRBD1 (6 bases). The V gene lost 5 bases and the J gene lost 9 bases, with 11 bases spanning the gap. Germline CDR1 reads MNHNS; CDR2 reads SASEGT. The CDR3 runs 12 residues.

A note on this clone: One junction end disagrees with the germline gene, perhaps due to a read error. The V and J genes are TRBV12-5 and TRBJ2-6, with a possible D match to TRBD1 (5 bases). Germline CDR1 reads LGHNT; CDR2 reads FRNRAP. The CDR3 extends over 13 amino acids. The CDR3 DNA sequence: TGTGCTAGTGGCCAAACTGGGGCCAACGGCCTGACTTTC. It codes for CASGQTGANGLTF.

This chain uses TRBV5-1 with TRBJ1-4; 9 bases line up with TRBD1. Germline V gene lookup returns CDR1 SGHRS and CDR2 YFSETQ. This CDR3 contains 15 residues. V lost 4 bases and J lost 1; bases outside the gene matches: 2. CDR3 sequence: CASSPTGGTNEKLFF. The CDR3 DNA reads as TGCGCCAGCAGCCCGACAGGGGGAACTAATGAAAAACTGTTTTTT.

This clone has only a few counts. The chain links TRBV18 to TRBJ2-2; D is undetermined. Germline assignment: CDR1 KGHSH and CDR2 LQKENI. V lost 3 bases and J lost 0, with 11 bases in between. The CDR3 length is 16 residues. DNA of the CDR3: TGTGCCAGCTCACCGTGGCAGGTCGCGAACACCGGGGAGCTGTTTTTT. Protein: CASSPWQVANTGELFF.

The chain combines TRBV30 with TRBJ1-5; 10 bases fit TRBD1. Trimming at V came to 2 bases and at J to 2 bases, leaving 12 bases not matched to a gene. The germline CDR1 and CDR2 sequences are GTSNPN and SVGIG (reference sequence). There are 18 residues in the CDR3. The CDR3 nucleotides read TGTGCCTGGAGTCTATGGACAGGGGGGAATATAGGCAATCAGCCCCAGCATTTT. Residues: CAWSLWTGGNIGNQPQHF.